Detailed here is one TCR beta chain. Its specificity is not known. The data were obtained in a study of OX40 agonist ivuxolimab in advanced cancers. Germline V lookup: CDR1 MDHEN, CDR2 SYDVKM. V lost 5 bases, J lost 5 bases, and 19 bases stayed unmatched. The CDR3 has 18 residues. Clones were sequenced by immunoSEQ multiplex PCR, and TCRdb holds only the in-frame ones, with some missing. The sample includes around 76,000 clones, around four fifths of them seen just once. The study, taken as a whole, reports: Expanded clones belonging to CD8+ T cells outnumbered, on average, those of CD4+. At 0.1 to 3.0 mg/kg, CD4+ and CD8+ blood T cells expanded clonally by week 6.

The TCR comes from an adult with an advanced solid tumor such as melanoma, head and neck, liver or kidney cancer. The rearrangement uses TRBV28 and TRBJ1-1; 8 bases align to TRBD1. The source was CD4+ or CD8+ T cells sorted from blood, collected in a trial of the OX40 agonist ivuxolimab. CDR3 DNA: TGTGCCAGCAGTCCACATCGACAGGGGTCACGAACGGGGACTGAAGCTTTCTTT. Translated: CASSPHRQGSRTGTEAFF.